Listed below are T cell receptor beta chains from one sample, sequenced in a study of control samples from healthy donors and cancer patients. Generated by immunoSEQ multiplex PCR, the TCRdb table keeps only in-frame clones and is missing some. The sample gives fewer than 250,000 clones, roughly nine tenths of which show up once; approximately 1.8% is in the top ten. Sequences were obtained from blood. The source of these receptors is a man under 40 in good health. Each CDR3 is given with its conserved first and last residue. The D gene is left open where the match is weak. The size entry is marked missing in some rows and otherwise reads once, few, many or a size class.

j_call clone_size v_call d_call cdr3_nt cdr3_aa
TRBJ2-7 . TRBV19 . TGTGCCAGTAGTATCGGCCGTACGGAGTTCTACGAGCAGTACTTC CASSIGRTEFYEQYF
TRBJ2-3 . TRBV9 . TGTGCCAGCAGCGTAGCGGGGAGGGGGGTTAGCACAGATACGCAGTATTTT CASSVAGRGVSTDTQYF
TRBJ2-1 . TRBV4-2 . TGTGCCAGCAGCCAAGAAATAGGGGGGAATGAGCAGTTCTTC CASSQEIGGNEQFF
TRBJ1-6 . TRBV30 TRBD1 TGTGCCTGGAGTGTCACCGGGACAGGGGGTAATTCACCCCTCCACTTT CAWSVTGTGGNSPLHF
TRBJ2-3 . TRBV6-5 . TGTGCCAGCAGTCCCTCGGGGGTTCCCACAGATACGCAGTATTTT CASSPSGVPTDTQYF
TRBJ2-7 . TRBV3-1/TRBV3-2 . TGTGCCAGCAGCCAAGCGTACTACGAGCAGTACTTC CASSQAYYEQYF
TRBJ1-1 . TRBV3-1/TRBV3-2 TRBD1 TGTGCCAGCAGCCAATACGGACAGGGTAGCACTGAAGCTTTCTTT CASSQYGQGSTEAFF
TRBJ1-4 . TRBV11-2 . TGTGCCAGCAGCTTAGGGGCCAGGGGCGAAAAACTGTTTTTT CASSLGARGEKLFF
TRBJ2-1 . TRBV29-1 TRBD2 TGCAGCGTTGAAGATCCGAGCGGGGGGTACTCCTACAATGAGCAGTTCTTC CSVEDPSGGYSYNEQFF
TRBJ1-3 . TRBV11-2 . TGTGCCAGCAGCTTAGTCCCGAGTAACTCTGGAAACACCATATATTTT CASSLVPSNSGNTIYF
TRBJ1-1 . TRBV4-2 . TGTGCCAGCAGCCAAGATAGGGTAGCTTTCTTT CASSQDRVAFF
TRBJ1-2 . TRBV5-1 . TGCGCCAGCAGCTTGGCCCAGCCAGGGGACTATGGCTACACCTTC CASSLAQPGDYGYTF
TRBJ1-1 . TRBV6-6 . TGTGCCAGCAGCCCGGACGTTGAAGCTTTCTTT CASSPDVEAFF
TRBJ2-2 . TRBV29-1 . TGCAGCGTTGTGACAGTGAACACCGGGGAGCTGTTTTTT CSVVTVNTGELFF
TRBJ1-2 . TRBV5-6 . TGTGCCAGCAGCTTTTCCAGGCCTGGCTACACCTTC CASSFSRPGYTF
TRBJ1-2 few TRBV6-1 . TGTGCCAGCAGTGAAACCGGGACACCGGGCTATGGCTACACCTTC CASSETGTPGYGYTF
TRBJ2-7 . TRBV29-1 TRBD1 TGCAGCGTTGATAGGGGGACAGATAACGAGCAGTACTTC CSVDRGTDNEQYF
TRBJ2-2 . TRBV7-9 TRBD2 TGTGCCAGCAGGTCGCAGGCTACGAGCGGGGCTACAAACACCGGGGAGCTGTTTTTT CASRSQATSGATNTGELFF
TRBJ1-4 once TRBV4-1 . TGCGCCAGCAGCCAAGATTGGTCTCTCGCCGAAAAACTGTTTTTT CASSQDWSLAEKLFF
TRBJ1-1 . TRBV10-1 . TGCGCCAGCAGTGAAGGGTTGAACACTGAAGCTTTCTTT CASSEGLNTEAFF
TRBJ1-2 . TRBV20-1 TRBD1 TGCAGTGCTACCGACAGGGCGGGCTACACCTTC CSATDRAGYTF
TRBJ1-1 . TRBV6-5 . TGTGCCAGCATGACGGGGGGGACCCTGAACACTGAAGCTTTCTTT CASMTGGTLNTEAFF
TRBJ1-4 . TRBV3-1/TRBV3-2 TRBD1 TGTGCCAGCAGCCGACAGGGTGAAAAACTGTTTTTT CASSRQGEKLFF
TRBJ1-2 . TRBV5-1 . TGCGCCAGCAGCCTTCCAAAGACCGGGACTTCCCACTATGGCTACACCTTC CASSLPKTGTSHYGYTF
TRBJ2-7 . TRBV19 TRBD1 TGTGCCAGTAGAGAAACAGGGGTCCGCTACGAGCAGTACTTC CASRETGVRYEQYF
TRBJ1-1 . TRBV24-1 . TGTGCCACCAGTGATTTGCAGGGGACTGAAGCTTTCTTT CATSDLQGTEAFF
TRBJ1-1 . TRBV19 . TGTGCCAGTTCTTGGGGGATGAGGGGTGAAGCTTTCTTT CASSWGMRGEAFF
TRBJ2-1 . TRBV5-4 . TGTGCCAGCAGCTTGGACAGCTACAATGAGCAGTTCTTC CASSLDSYNEQFF
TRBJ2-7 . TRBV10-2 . TGCGCCAGCACCCCTTCTGGGACCAGGTACGAGCAGTACTTC CASTPSGTRYEQYF
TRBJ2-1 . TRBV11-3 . TGTGCCAGCAGCTTAGGTCGATTAGTTAGGTTGAAGAATGAGCAGTTCTTC CASSLGRLVRLKNEQFF
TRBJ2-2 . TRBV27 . TGTGCCTCCAGGGGCGCAAACACCGGGGAGCTGTTTTTT CASRGANTGELFF
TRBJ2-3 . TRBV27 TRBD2 TGTGCCAGCAGCCTACTAGCGGGGGCCCGCACAGATACGCAGTATTTT CASSLLAGARTDTQYF
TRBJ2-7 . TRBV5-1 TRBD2 TGCGCCAGCAGCACCACTAGCGGGGGGCCGCGCTGGCAGTACTTC CASSTTSGGPRWQYF
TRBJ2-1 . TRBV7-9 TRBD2 TGTGCCAGCAGCTTACTACTAGCGGGGGGGCCAGGTGAGCAGTTCTTC CASSLLLAGGPGEQFF
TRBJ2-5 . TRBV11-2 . TGTGCCAGCAGCTTAATGGGTGGGGTGGAGACCCAGTACTTC CASSLMGGVETQYF
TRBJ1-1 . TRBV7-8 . TGTGCCAGCAGCCTCCGGTTGAACACTGAAGCTTTCTTT CASSLRLNTEAFF
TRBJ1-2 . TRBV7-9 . TGTGCCAGCAACTCACTGGGGGGCGCAGGTGGCTACACCTTC CASNSLGGAGGYTF
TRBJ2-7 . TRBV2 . TGTGCCAGCAGTGAAGCGCAATGGGGGGAGCAGTACTTC CASSEAQWGEQYF
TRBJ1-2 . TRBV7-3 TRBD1 TGTGCCAGCAGCCCGGGACAGGGGAACTATGGCTACACCTTC CASSPGQGNYGYTF
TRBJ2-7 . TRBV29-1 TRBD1 TGCAGCGTTGTCCCCGACAGGGGATACGAGCAGTACTTC CSVVPDRGYEQYF
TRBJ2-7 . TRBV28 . TGTGCCAGCAAGCCGGGTCACGTCTACGAGCAGTACTTC CASKPGHVYEQYF
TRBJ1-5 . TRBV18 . TGTGCCAGCTCCCTAGTAATGGAGGGCGGACAGCCCCAGCATTTT CASSLVMEGGQPQHF
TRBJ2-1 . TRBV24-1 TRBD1 TGTGCCACCAGTGAACCTACAGGGGGAAGCTCCTACAATGAGCAGTTCTTC CATSEPTGGSSYNEQFF
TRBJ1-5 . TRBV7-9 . TGTGCCAGCAGCTTAGCGTCCGGGATCAGCAATCAGCCCCAGCATTTT CASSLASGISNQPQHF
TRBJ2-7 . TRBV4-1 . TGCGCCAGCAGCCTAGACAGGCCCTACGAGCAGTACTTC CASSLDRPYEQYF
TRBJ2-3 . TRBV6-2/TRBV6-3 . TGTGCCAGCAGTCAAAGCACAGATACGCAGTATTTT CASSQSTDTQYF
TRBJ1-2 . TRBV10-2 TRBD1 TGCGCCAGCAGACCAGGGACAGGGGGCCGCGCTGGCTACACCTTC CASRPGTGGRAGYTF
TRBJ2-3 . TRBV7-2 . TGTGCCAGCAGCTATGCGGGGGCCAGCACAGATACGCAGTATTTT CASSYAGASTDTQYF
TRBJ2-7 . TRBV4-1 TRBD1 TGCGCCAGCAGCCAAGAGATCCGGACAGGTTACTACGAGCAGTACTTC CASSQEIRTGYYEQYF
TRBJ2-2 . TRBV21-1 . TGTGCCCGAAGTTCCCGAGGACAGGGGTACACCGGGGAGCTGTTTTTT CARSSRGQGYTGELFF
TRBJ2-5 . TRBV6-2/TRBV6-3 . TGTGCCAGCAGCGGACACTGGAAGGAGACCCAGTACTTC CASSGHWKETQYF
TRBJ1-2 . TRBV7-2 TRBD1 TGTGCCAGCAGCGCGGGACAGACCCCCAGAGGCTACACCTTC CASSAGQTPRGYTF
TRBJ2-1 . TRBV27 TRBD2 TGTGCCAGCAGGGGCTGGACTAGCGGTTACAATGAGCAGTTCTTC CASRGWTSGYNEQFF
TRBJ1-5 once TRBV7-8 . TGTGCCAGCAGCTCGCTGGGGCAGGGGACCCAGCCCCAGCATTTT CASSSLGQGTQPQHF